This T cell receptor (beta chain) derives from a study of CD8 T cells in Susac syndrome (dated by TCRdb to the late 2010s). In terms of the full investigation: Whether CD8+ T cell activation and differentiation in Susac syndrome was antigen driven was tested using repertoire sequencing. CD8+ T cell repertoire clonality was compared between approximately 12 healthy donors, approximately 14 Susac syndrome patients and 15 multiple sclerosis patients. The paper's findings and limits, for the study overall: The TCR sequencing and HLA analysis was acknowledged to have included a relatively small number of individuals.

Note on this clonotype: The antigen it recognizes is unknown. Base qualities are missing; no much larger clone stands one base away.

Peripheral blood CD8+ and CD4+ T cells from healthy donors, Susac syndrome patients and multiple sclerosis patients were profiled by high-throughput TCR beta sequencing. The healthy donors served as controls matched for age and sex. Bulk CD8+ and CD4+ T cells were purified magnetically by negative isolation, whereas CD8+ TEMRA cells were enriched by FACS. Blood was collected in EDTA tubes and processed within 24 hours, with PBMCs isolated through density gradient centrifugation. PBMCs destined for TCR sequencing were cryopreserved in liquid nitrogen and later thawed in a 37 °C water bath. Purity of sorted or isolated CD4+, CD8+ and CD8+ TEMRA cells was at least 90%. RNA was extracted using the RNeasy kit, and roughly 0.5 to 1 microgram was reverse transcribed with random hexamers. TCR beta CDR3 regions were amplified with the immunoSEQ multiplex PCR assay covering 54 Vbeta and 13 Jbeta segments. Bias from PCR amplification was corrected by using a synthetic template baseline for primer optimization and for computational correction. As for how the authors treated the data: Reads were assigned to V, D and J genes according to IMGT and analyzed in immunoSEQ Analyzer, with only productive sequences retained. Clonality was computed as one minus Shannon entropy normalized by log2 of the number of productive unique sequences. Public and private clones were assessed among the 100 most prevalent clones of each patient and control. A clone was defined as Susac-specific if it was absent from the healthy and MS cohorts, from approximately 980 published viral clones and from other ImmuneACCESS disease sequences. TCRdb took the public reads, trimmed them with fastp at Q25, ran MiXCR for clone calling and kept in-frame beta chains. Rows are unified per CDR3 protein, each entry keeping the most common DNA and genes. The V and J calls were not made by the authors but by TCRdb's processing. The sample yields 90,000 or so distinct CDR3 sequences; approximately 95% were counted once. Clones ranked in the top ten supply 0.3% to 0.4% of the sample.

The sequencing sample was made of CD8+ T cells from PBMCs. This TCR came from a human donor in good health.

The CDR3 reads as follows: CAIGGAVYNEQFF. The nucleotide sequence is given as TGTGCCATAGGGGGGGCCGTCTACAATGAGCAGTTCTTC. The V and J segments used are TRBV13 and TRBJ2-1; the best D guess is TRBD2, with 7 bases matching. Per the germline V gene (reference sequence), PRHDT is the CDR1 and FYEKMQ is the CDR2. V is cut by 10 bases and J by 3 bases, and the space between the germline ends is 13 bases. The CDR3 covers 13 residues, taking in both the cysteine and the phenylalanine. Only the CDR3 DNA stays, 39 bases, in frame from base 1.